These 5 T cell receptor beta chains were all obtained from the same sample, sequenced in a study of blood T cell repertoires in COVID-19. The table came from immunoSEQ multiplex PCR; TCRdb's copy has only in-frame clones and leaves some out. Among fewer than 400,000 clones listed, 85% to 90% were seen once. Sequenced sample: peripheral blood. The receptors shown here come from a woman under 40 with COVID-19, enrolled during active disease.

The V and J genes are TRBV11-2 and TRBJ1-3; D gene unclear. This CDR3 contains 15 residues. The V end lost 1 base, the J end lost 0 bases, and 7 bases lay between the germline ends. CDR1 and CDR2 from the germline V gene are SGHAT and FQNNGV. The CDR3 sequence: CASSLGRSSGNTIYF. The CDR3 nucleotides read TGTGCCAGCAGCTTAGGGAGGAGCTCTGGAAACACCATATATTTT.

The CDR3 region has the DNA TGCAGTGCTAGTGATTCTAGGGGGAAAGCGTACGAGCAGTACTTC. It encodes CSASDSRGKAYEQYF. V is TRBV20-1 and J is TRBJ2-7, with D possibly TRBD1 on 6 matching bases. The CDR3 runs to 15 residues. The V gene lost 3 bases and the J gene lost 4 bases, with 19 bases spanning the gap. The germline gives CDR1 DFQATT, CDR2 SNEGSKA (reference sequence).

The chain has TRBV11-2 and TRBJ2-7, with TRBD2 matching 14 bases. V gave up 5 bases and J gave up 3 bases; unmatched junction bases: 6. The CDR3 covers 16 residues. The germline V gene has CDR1 SGHAT and CDR2 FQNNGV. CDR3 sequence: CASSPRLAGGYYEQYF. The CDR3 bases are TGTGCCAGCAGCCCACGACTAGCGGGAGGGTACTACGAGCAGTACTTC.

V gene TRBV12-3 or TRBV12-4 combines with J gene TRBJ2-1, with D tentatively TRBD2 (6 bases). The CDR3 spans 13 residues. Trimming cost V 6 bases and J 10 bases, with 16 bases left between them. CDR3 loop: CASSLRLEEEQFF. The CDR3 nucleotides are TGTGCCAGCAGCCTCAGACTAGAGGAGGAGCAGTTCTTC.

This sequence joins TRBV16 and TRBJ2-1, with 9 bases that match TRBD2. In germline, CDR1 is KGHSY, CDR2 FQNENV. The CDR3 totals 15 residues. The J segment lost 5 bases and the V segment lost 7 bases, leaving 9 bases of the junction unmatched. CDR3 nucleotide sequence: TGTGCCAGCACCCTAATGGGACTAGCAGACAATGAGCAGTTCTTC. Encoded protein: CASTLMGLADNEQFF.